One T cell receptor beta chain is described in this entry. Its target is not known. This entry comes from a study of blood T cells in healthy people across ages. Study-level findings and limits: The authors considered diversity estimates from one million T cells to be underestimates.

The authors ran a second PCR of about 7 to 11 cycles using a sample-barcoded 5' primer and a J-beta primer mix. Each cDNA molecule received a tag from a template-switch adaptor that had 12 random nucleotides. Each of the samples gave a minimum of 2.5 million paired-end reads that contained CDR3. Using its own MiXCR run on the 5' RACE reads, TCRdb lists one record per CDR3 protein. The sample lists about 1.8 million distinct CDR3 sequences, roughly 52% occurring once. Germline CDR1 reads MGHDK; CDR2 reads SYGVNS. The CDR3 loop spans 17 amino acids. V lost 1 base to trimming and J lost 6 bases, with 18 bases between them. Total RNA, at least 6 micrograms per sample, was extracted from PBMCs.

Sequencing was done on a sample of blood. This chain links TRBV25-1 with TRBJ2-2; D perhaps matches TRBD1 (6 bases). The source of this sequence is a woman aged 40 to 50 in good health. DNA of the CDR3: TGTGCCAGCAGTGAATGGGGAAACAGGGAGAGTGCCGGGGAGCTGTTTTTT. Amino acid sequence: CASSEWGNRESAGELFF.